This T cell receptor beta chain was profiled in a study of tumor-infiltrating lymphocytes in glioblastoma multiforme. Note on this clonotype: One end of the junction is discordant with germline, which a read error may explain.

TCRB libraries came from RNA via three nested multiplex PCR rounds. TCRdb reprocessed the multiplex PCR reads via MiXCR and lists one record per CDR3 protein. The table has around 30,000 distinct CDR3 sequences, 50% to 75% seen once. The germline V gene encodes CDR1 MGHRA and CDR2 YSYEKL. The CDR3 contains 16 residues. The TCR sequence derives from a male donor with glioblastoma. The sequenced material came from brain tumor tissue. The rearrangement joins TRBV4-1 to TRBJ2-3; possible D gene TRBD2, 5 bases. In DNA form, the CDR3 reads TGCGTCAGCAGCCAAGATACTCAGGACTTCACAGATACGCAATATTTT. This sequence encodes CVSSQDTQDFTDTQYF.